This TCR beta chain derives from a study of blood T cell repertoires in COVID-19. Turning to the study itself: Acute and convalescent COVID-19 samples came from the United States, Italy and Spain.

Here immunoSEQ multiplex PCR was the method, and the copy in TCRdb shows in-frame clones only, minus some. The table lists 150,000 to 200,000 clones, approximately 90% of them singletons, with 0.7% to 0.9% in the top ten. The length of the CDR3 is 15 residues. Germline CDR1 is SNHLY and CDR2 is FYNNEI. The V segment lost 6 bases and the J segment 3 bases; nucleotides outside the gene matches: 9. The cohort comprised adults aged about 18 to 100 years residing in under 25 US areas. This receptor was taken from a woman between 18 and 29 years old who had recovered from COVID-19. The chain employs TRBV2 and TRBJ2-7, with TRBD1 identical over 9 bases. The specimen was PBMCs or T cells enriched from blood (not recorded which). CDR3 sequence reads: CASRVDRGSFYEQYF. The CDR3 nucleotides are TGTGCCAGCAGAGTGGACAGGGGATCGTTCTACGAGCAGTACTTC.